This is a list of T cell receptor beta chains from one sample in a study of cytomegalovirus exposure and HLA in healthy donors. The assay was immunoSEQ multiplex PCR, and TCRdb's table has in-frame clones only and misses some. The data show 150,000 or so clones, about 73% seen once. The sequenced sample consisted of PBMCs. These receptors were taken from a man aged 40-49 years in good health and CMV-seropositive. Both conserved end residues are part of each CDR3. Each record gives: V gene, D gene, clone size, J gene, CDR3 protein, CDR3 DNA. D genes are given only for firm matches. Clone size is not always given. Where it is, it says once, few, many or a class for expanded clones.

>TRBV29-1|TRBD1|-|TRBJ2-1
CSGDRDYNEQFF
TGCAGCGGGGACAGGGACTACAATGAGCAGTTCTTC
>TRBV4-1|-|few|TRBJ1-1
CASSQNPQSGTEAFF
TGCGCCAGCAGCCAGAATCCACAGTCGGGGACTGAAGCTTTCTTT
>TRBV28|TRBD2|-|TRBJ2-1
CASSLLAGVEQFF
TGTGCCAGCAGTTTACTAGCGGGAGTTGAGCAGTTCTTC
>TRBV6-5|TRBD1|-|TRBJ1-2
CASNRQGGNYGYTF
TGTGCCAGCAACCGACAGGGGGGCAACTATGGCTACACCTTC
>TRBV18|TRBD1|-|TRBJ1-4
CASSPRTGQNEKLFF
TGTGCCAGCTCACCACGGACAGGACAAAATGAAAAACTGTTTTTT
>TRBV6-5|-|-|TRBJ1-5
CASSYSYRDQPQHF
TGTGCCAGCAGTTACTCATACAGGGACCAGCCCCAGCATTTT
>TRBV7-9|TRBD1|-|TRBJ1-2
CASSYPTGSEPYGYTF
TGTGCCAGCAGCTACCCGACAGGGTCGGAACCCTATGGCTACACCTTC
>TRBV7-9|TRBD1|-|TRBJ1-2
CASSLTQGARFGYTF
TGTGCCAGCAGCTTAACACAGGGGGCGCGTTTTGGCTACACCTTC
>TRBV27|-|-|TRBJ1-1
CASSLHRVTEAFF
TGTGCCAGCAGTTTACACAGGGTGACTGAAGCTTTCTTT
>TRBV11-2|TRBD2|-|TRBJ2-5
CASSVRTSGGGQTRYF
TGTGCCAGCAGCGTCAGGACTAGCGGTGGGGGACAGACCCGGTACTTC
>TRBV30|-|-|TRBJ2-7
CAWTKGGYEQYF
TGTGCCTGGACGAAGGGAGGCTACGAGCAGTACTTC
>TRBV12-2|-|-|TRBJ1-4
CASRSFQGTNEKLFF
TGTGCAAGTCGCTCCTTCCAGGGTACAAATGAAAAACTGTTTTTT
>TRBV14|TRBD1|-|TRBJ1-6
CASSQRGQTLNSPLHF
TGTGCCAGCAGCCAAAGGGGGCAGACCCTTAATTCACCCCTCCACTTT
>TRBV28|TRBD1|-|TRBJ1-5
CAGQGFGNQPQHF
TGTGCCGGACAGGGGTTCGGCAATCAGCCCCAGCATTTT
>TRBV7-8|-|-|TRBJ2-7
CASSSRSSGTHSYEQYF
TGTGCCAGCAGCTCCCGGAGCTCCGGGACTCATTCCTACGAGCAGTACTTC
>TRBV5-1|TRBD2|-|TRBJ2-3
CASSPSGSLEDTQYF
TGCGCCAGCAGCCCCAGCGGGAGTCTAGAAGATACGCAGTATTTT
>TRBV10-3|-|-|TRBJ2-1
CANGDWATTSINNEQFF
TGTGCCAACGGTGACTGGGCGACGACCTCGATAAACAATGAGCAGTTCTTC
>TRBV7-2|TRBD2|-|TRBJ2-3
CASSPGTSELTDTQYF
TGTGCCAGCAGCCCCGGGACTAGCGAGCTCACAGATACGCAGTATTTT
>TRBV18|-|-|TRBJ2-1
CASSPLPSESSYNEQFF
TGTGCCAGCTCACCACTACCTAGCGAGAGCTCCTACAATGAGCAGTTCTTC
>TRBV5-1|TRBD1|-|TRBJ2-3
CASSLGTGALTDTQYF
TGCGCCAGCAGCTTGGGGACAGGGGCCCTGACAGATACGCAGTATTTT
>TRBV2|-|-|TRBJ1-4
CASKGISSLDEKLFF
TGTGCCAGCAAGGGGATCTCATCCTTGGATGAAAAACTGTTTTTT
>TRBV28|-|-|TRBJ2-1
CASSQDSFNEQFF
TGTGCCAGCAGTCAAGACAGCTTCAATGAGCAGTTCTTC